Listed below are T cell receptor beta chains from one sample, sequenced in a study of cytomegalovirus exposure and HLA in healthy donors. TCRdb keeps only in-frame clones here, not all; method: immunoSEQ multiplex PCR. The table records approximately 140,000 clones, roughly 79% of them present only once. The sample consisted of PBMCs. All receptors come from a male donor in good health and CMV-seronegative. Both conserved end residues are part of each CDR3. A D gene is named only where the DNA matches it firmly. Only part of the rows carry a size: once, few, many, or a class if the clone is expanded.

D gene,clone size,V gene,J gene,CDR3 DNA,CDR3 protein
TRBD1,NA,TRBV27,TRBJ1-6,TGTGCCAGCAGCGCCGCCGGGACAGTCAATTCACCCCTCCACTTT,CASSAAGTVNSPLHF
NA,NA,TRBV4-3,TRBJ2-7,TGCGCCAGCAGCCAAGGTACAGCCAGCTCCTACGAGCAGTACTTC,CASSQGTASSYEQYF
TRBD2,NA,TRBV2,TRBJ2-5,TGTGCCAGCAGTTTAGCGGGAGCAGGAAGGGAGACCCAGTACTTC,CASSLAGAGRETQYF
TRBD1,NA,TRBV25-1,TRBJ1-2,TGTGCCAGCAGTGAACCTATAGGACAGGGTGGATATGGCTACACCTTC,CASSEPIGQGGYGYTF
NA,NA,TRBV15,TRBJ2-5,TGTGCCACCAGCCCCTCCAGACTAGTGATACAAGAGACCCAGTACTTC,CATSPSRLVIQETQYF
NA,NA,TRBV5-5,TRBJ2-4,TGTGCCAGCAGTTTCCTAGGGGGTTGGACGAGAAACATTCAGTACTTC,CASSFLGGWTRNIQYF
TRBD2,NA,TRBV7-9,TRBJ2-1,TGTGCCAGCAGCCCCCGGGGACTAGCGGGAGGCAATGAGCAGTTCTTC,CASSPRGLAGGNEQFF
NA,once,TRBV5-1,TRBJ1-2,TGCGCCAGCAGCTTGTCCAAACCGAGCTGGGGCTACCCCTTC,CASSLSKPSWGYPF
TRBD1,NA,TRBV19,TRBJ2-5,TGTGCCAGCACTTCGGGGACAGCACCCATCCAAGAGACCCAGTACTTC,CASTSGTAPIQETQYF
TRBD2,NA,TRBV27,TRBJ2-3,TGTGCCAGCAGTTTGAGCGGGAGTGGAAATACGCAGTATTTT,CASSLSGSGNTQYF
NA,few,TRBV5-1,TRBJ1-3,TGCGCCAGCAGCCTGGAGACAGTCGTGGGGGCACCTGGAAACACCATATATTTT,CASSLETVVGAPGNTIYF
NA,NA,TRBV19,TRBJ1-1,TGTGCCAGTAGTGCTATGAAACAGGGCGCTGAAGCTTTCTTT,CASSAMKQGAEAFF
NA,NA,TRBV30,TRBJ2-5,TGTGCCTGGAGCCCCCCGGGAGCCAGGGATGTGGAGACCCAGTACTTC,CAWSPPGARDVETQYF
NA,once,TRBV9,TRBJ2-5,TGTGCCAGCAGCGTAGCTCCAGGACATAAGGAGTACTTC,CASSVAPGHKEYF
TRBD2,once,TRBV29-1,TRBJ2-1,TGCAGAGCTACTACAGCGGGAGACTCCTACAATGAGCAGTTCTTC,CRATTAGDSYNEQFF
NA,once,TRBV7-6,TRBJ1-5,TGTGCCAGCAGCGCGGGAGGGAGTCAGCCCCAGCATTTT,CASSAGGSQPQHF
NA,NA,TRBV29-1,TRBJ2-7,TGCAGCGTCGGAGGGAGGTCCTACGAGCAGTACTTC,CSVGGRSYEQYF
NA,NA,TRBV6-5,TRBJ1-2,TGTGCCAGCAGCTTATCCCACGACTTCTATGGCTACACCTTC,CASSLSHDFYGYTF
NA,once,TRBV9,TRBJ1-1,TGTGCCAGCAGCCCCCCGAGTCAGGGGTCGTCCAACACTGAAGCTTTCTTT,CASSPPSQGSSNTEAFF
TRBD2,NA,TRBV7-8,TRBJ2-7,TGTGCCAGCAGCTCGGGGTCCTTGGGACTAGCGGGAACTGTCTCCTACGAGCAGTACTTC,CASSSGSLGLAGTVSYEQYF
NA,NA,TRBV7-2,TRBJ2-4,TGTGCCAGCAGCCCAGACCAACGACAGCCTCAGTACTTC,CASSPDQRQPQYF
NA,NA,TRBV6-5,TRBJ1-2,TGTGCCAGCAGTTACGGGGGGACGAGCTATGGCTACACCTTC,CASSYGGTSYGYTF
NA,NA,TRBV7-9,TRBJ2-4,TGTGCCAGCAGCTTAGACACCAGGCAAAACATTCAGTACTTC,CASSLDTRQNIQYF
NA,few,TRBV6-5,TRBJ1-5,TGTGCCAGCAGTCCCTTTTCGGGGGGGAATCAGCCCCAGCATTTT,CASSPFSGGNQPQHF
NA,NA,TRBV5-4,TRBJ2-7,TGTGCCAGCAGCTTATACGGGGATCCTCCCTACGAGCAGTACTTC,CASSLYGDPPYEQYF
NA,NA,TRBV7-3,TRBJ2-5,TGTGCCAGCAGCTTAGGGTCCACTAGCCTGGGAGAGACCCAGTACTTC,CASSLGSTSLGETQYF
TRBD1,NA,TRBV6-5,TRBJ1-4,TGTGCCAGCAGTTACTCAATAGACAGGGTAGAAAAACTGTTTTTT,CASSYSIDRVEKLFF
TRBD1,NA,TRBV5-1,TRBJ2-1,TGCGCCAGCAGTTTGGACAGGAGTAGGGGTGAGCAGTTCTTC,CASSLDRSRGEQFF
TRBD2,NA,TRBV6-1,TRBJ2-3,TGTGCCATTGGACCTAGCGGGAGGGCCACAGATACGCAGTATTTT,CAIGPSGRATDTQYF
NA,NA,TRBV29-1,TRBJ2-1,TGCAGCGTCCACCGGGGGCAGGGGGTGTTTCATGAGCAGTTCTTC,CSVHRGQGVFHEQFF
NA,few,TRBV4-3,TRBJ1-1,TGCGCCAGCAGCCAAGGAAGGAGGCTCTCCGAAGCTTTCTTT,CASSQGRRLSEAFF
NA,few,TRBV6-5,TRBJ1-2,TGTGCCAGCAGTTTATCCGAGGCCCCCTATGGCTACACCTTC,CASSLSEAPYGYTF
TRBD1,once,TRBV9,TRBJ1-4,TGTGCCAGTCAGACAGGGCTTAATGAAAAACTGTTTTTT,CASQTGLNEKLFF
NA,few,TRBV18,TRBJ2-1,TGTGCCAGCTCACTTTATGCCCAGGGCAATGAGCAGTTCTTC,CASSLYAQGNEQFF
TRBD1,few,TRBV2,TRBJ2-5,TGTGCCAGCAGTGAAGCGACAGGGCCCTTGATCGAGGGCACCCAGTACTTC,CASSEATGPLIEGTQYF